This T cell receptor beta chain was sequenced in a study of shared clonotypes between healthy human individuals. Findings and limits, study-wide: The study sampled only blood, and tissue repertoires likely differ.

This was a deep-level run. Produced via immunoSEQ multiplex PCR; TCRdb's table is partial and in-frame only. Of 2 million to 3 million clones in the sample, around nine tenths were seen once. The V end was cut by 5 bases, the J end by 7 bases, with 12 bases between. CDR1 is LGHNT, CDR2 FRNRAP, per germline. The CDR3 runs 13 residues. Only Caucasian adults living in Nashville, Tennessee served as donors. It was into CD45RA+ naive and CD45RA-negative memory subsets that the CD4+ cells were split. This clone was recorded once. No antigen is known for it. The TCR originated in a man aged 18 to 29 in good health. V and J are TRBV12-5 and TRBJ1-5, with a tentative D call TRBD1 (6 bases). The source material was naive CD4+ T cells sorted from blood. Specified subset: CD45RA+ positively selected. The CDR3 protein is CASGQKGDQPQHF. DNA for the CDR3: TGTGCTAGTGGTCAAAAGGGGGACCAGCCCCAGCATTTT.